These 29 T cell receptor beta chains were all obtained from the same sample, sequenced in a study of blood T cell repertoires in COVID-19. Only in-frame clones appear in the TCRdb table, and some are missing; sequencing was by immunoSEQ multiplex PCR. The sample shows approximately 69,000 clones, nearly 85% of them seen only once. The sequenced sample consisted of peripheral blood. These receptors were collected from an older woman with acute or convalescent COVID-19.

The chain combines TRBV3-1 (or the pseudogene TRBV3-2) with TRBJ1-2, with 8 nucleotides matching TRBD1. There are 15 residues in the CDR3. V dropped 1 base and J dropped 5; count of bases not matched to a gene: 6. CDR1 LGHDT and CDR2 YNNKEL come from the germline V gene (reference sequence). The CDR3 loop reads CASSQVSQGGYGYTF. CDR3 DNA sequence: TGTGCCAGCAGCCAAGTCTCACAGGGGGGATATGGCTACACCTTC.

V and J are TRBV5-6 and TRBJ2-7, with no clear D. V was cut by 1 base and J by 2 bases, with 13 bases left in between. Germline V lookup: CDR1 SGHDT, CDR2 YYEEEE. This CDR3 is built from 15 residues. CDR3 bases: TGTGCCAGCAGCTTGTGGGCTGCCAACACCTACGAGCAGTACTTC. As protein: CASSLWAANTYEQYF. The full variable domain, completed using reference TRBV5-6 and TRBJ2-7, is DAGVTQSPTHLIKTRGQQVTLRCSPKSGHDTVSWYQQALGQGPQFIFQYYEEEERQRGNFPDRFSGHQFPNYSSELNVNALLLGDSALYLCASSLWAANTYEQYFGPGTRLTVT.

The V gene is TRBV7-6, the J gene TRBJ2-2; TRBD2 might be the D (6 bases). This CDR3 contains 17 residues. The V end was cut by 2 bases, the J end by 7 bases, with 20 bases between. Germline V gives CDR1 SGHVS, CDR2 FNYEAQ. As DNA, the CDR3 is TGTGCCAGCAGCTTAAGTTTTGGCGGGACCTCAGGCGGGGAGCTGTTTTTT. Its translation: CASSLSFGGTSGGELFF.

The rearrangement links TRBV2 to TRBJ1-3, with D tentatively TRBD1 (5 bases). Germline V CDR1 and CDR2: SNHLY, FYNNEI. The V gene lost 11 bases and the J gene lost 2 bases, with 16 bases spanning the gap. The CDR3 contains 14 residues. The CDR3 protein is CAYSGGGAGNTIYF. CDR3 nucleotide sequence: TGTGCCTATTCTGGGGGGGGAGCTGGAAACACCATATATTTT. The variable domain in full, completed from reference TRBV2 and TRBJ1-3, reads EPEVTQTPSHQVTQMGQEVILRCVPISNHLYFYWYRQILGQKVEFLVSFYNNEISEKSEIFDDQFSVERPDGSNFTLKIRSTKLEDSAMYFCAYSGGGAGNTIYFGEGSWLTVV.

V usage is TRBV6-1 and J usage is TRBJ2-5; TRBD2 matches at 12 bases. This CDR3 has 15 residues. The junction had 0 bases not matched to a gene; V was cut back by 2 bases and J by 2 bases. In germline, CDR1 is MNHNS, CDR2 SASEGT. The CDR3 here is CASSELAGGQETQYF. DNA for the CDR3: TGTGCCAGCAGTGAACTAGCGGGAGGGCAAGAGACCCAGTACTTC.

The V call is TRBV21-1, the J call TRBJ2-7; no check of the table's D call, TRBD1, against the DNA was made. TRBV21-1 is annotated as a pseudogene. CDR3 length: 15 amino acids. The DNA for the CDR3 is TGTGCCAGCAGCAACCGGGACAGTATCTCCTACGAGCAGTACTTC. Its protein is CASSNRDSISYEQYF.

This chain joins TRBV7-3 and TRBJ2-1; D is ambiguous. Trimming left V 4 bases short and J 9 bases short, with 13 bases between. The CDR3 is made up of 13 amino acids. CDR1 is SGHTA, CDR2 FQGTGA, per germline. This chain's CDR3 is CASSSMVTLEQFF. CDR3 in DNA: TGTGCCAGCAGCTCTATGGTAACTCTTGAGCAGTTCTTC.

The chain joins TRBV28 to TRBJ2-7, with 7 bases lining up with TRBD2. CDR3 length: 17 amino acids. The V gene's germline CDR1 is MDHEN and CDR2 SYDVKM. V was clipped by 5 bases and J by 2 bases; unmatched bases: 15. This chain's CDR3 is CASSASGRGSHTYEQYF. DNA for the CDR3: TGTGCCAGCAGTGCCTCTGGGCGGGGGTCCCATACCTACGAGCAGTACTTC.

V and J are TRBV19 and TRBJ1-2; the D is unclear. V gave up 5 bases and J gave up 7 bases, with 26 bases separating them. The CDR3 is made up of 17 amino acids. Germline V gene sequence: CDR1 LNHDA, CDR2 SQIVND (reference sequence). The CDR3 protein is CASSLIRVQRPGVGYTF. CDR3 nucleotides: TGTGCCAGTAGTCTCATAAGGGTTCAAAGGCCCGGGGTTGGCTACACCTTC.

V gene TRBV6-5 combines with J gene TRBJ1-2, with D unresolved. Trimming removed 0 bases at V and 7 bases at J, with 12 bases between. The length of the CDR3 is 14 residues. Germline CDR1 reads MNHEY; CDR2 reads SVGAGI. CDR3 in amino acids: CASSYSAGNRGYTF. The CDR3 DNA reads TGTGCCAGCAGTTACTCGGCGGGGAATCGTGGCTACACCTTC.

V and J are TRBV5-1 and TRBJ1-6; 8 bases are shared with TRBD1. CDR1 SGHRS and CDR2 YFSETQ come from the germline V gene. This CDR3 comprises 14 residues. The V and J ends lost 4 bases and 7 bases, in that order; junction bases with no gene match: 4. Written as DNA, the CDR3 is TGCGCCAGCAGCCCAGGGACAGGAAATTCACCCCTCCACTTT. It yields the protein CASSPGTGNSPLHF.

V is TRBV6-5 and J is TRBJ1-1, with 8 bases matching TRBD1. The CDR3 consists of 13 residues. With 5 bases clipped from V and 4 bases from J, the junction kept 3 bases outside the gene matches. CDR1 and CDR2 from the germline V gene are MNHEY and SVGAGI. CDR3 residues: CASSKGQVTEAFF. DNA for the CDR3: TGTGCCAGCAGTAAGGGACAGGTCACTGAAGCTTTCTTT.

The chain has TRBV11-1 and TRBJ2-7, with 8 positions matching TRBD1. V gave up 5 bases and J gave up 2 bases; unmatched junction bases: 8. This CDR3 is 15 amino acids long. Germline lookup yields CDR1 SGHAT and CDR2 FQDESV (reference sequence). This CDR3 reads CASSQETGETYEQYF. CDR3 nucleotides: TGTGCCAGCAGCCAAGAGACAGGGGAAACCTACGAGCAGTACTTC.

Here the CDR3 reads CASSQAVSGGYYGYTF. Written as DNA, the CDR3 is TGTGCCAGCAGCCAAGCGGTATCTGGGGGGTACTATGGCTACACCTTC. The chain joins TRBV3-1 (or the pseudogene TRBV3-2) to TRBJ1-2; possible D gene TRBD1, 5 bases. The CDR3 contains 16 residues. Germline CDR1 and CDR2: LGHDT and YNNKEL (reference sequence). V lost 1 base, J lost 3 bases, and 15 bases lay in between.

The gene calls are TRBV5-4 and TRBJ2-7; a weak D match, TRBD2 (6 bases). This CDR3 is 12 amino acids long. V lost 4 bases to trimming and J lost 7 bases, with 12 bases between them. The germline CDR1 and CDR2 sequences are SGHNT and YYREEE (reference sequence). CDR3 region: CASSQDRGEQYF. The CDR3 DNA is TGTGCCAGCAGCCAGGACCGGGGGGAGCAGTACTTC.

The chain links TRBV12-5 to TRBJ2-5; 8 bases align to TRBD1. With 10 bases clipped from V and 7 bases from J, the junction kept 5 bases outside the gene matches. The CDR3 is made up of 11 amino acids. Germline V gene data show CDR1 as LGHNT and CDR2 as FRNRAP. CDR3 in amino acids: CAIGQGGTQYF. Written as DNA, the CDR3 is TGTGCTATCGGACAGGGAGGGACCCAGTACTTC.

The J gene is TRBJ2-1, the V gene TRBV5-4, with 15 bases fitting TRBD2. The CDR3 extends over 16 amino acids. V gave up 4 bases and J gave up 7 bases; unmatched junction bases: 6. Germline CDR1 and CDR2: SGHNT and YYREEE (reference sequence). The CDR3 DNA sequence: TGTGCCAGCAGCGTCGGGACTAGCGGGGGGAGGAATGAGCAGTTCTTC. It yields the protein CASSVGTSGGRNEQFF. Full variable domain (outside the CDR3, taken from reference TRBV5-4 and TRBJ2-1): ETGVTQSPTHLIKTRGQQVTLRCSSQSGHNTVSWYQQALGQGPQFIFQYYREEENGRGNFPPRFSGLQFPNYSSELNVNALELDDSALYLCASSVGTSGGRNEQFFGPGTRLTVL.

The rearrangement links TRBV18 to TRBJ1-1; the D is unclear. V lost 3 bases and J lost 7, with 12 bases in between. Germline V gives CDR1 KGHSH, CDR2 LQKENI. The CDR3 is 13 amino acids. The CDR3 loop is CASSPYRGVEAFF. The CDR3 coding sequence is TGTGCCAGCTCACCCTATCGTGGTGTTGAAGCTTTCTTT.

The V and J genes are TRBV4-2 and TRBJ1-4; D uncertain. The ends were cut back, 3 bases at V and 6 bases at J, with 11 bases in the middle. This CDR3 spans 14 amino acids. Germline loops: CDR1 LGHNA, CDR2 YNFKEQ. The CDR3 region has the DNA TGTGCCAGCAGCCAGGCGGGTAGGGATGAAAAACTGTTTTTT. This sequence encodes CASSQAGRDEKLFF.

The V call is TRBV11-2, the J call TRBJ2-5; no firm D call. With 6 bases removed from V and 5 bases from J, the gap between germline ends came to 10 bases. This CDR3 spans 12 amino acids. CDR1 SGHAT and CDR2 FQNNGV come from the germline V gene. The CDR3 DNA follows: TGTGCCAGCAGGTCCTACGGGGAGACCCAGTACTTC. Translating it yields CASRSYGETQYF.

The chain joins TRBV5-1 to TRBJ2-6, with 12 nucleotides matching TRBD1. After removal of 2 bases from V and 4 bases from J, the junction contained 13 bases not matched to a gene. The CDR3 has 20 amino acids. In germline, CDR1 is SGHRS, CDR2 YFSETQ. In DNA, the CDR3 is TGCGCCAGCAGCTTCTTTTACTCGGGACAGGGGGCGCCCGGGGCCAACGTCCTGACTTTC. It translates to CASSFFYSGQGAPGANVLTF.

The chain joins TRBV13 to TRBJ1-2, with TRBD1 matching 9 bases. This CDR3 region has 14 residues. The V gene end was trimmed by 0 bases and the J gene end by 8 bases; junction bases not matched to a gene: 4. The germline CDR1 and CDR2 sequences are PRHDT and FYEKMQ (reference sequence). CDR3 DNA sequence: TGTGCCAGCAGCTTAGGGGGACAGGGTATAGGCTACACCTTC. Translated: CASSLGGQGIGYTF.

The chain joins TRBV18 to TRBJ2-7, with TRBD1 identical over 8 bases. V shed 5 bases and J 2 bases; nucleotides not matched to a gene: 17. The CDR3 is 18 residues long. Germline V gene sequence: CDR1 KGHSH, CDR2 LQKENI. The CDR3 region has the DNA TGTGCCAGCTCAGGGGGGACAGGACTCTTATTCAAGGCCTACGAGCAGTACTTC. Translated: CASSGGTGLLFKAYEQYF.

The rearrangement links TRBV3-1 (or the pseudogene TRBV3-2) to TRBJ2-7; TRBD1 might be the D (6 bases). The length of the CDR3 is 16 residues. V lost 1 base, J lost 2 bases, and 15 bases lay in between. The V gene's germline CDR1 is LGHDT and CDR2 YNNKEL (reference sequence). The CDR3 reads CASSQVGTGQTYEQYF. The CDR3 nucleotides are TGTGCCAGCAGCCAAGTAGGAACCGGACAGACCTACGAGCAGTACTTC.

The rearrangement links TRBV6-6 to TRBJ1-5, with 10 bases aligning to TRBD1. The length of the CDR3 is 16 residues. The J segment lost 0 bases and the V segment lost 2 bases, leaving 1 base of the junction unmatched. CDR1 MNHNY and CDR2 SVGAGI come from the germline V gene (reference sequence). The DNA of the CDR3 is TGTGCCAGCAGTTACGGACAGGGGGATAGCAATCAGCCCCAGCATTTT. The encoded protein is CASSYGQGDSNQPQHF.

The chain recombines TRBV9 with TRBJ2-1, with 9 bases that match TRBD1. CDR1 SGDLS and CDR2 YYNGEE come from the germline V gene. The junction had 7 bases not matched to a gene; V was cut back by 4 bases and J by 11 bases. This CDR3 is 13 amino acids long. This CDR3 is CASSPLGQGKQFF. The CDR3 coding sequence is TGTGCCAGCAGCCCACTGGGACAGGGTAAGCAGTTCTTC.

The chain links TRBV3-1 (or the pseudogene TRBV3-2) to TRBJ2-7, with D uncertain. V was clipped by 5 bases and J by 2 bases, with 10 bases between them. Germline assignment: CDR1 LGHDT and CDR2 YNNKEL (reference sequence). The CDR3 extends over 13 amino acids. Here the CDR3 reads CASSWSRTYEQYF. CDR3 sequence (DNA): TGTGCCAGCAGCTGGTCGCGGACCTACGAGCAGTACTTC.

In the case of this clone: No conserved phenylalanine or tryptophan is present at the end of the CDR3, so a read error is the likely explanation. The CDR3 loop reads CASSLTRNTEAFL. CDR3 sequence (DNA): TGTGCCAGCAGCTTAACGCGGAACACTGAAGCTTTCCTT. The chain carries TRBV11-2 and TRBJ1-1, with D uncertain. The V gene's germline CDR1 is SGHAT and CDR2 FQNNGV. V lost 2 bases and J 1 base, leaving 5 bases between the germline ends. The CDR3 loop spans 13 amino acids.

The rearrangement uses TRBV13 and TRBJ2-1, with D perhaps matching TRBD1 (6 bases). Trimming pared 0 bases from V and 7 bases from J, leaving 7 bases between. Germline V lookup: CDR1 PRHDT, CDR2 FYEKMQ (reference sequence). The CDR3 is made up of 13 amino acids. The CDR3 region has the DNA TGTGCCAGCAGCTTAGGGGGGGCAAATGAGCAGTTCTTC. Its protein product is CASSLGGANEQFF.